The 15 T cell receptor beta chains given below trace back to one sample, sequenced in a study of blood T cell repertoires in COVID-19. Only in-frame clones appear in the TCRdb table, and some are missing; sequencing was by immunoSEQ multiplex PCR. The repertoire holds about 210,000 clones, over 60% seen once, with about 7.2% in the top ten. The sample taken for sequencing was peripheral blood. All receptors derive from a woman aged 70-85 years with acute or convalescent COVID-19.

This chain links TRBV5-4 with TRBJ2-7; tentative D call: TRBD2 (5 bases). Per germline, CDR1 SGHNT and CDR2 YYREEE (reference sequence). There are 12 residues in the CDR3. V shed 2 bases and J shed 4 bases, with 7 bases lying between them. The CDR3 DNA sequence: TGTGCCAGCAGCTTCCGGGGTTACGAGCAGTACGTC. It encodes CASSFRGYEQYV.

The chain links TRBV3-1 (or the pseudogene TRBV3-2) to TRBJ1-3; 7 bases match TRBD1. Germline V gene data show CDR1 as LGHDT and CDR2 as YNNKEL (reference sequence). The V gene end was trimmed by 4 bases and the J gene end by 4 bases; junction bases not matched to a gene: 7. This CDR3 has 15 amino acids. CDR3 sequence reads: CASSRTRGTGNTIYF. For the CDR3, the DNA is TGTGCCAGCAGCCGAACCAGGGGGACCGGAAACACCATATATTTT.

The chain recombines TRBV6-5 with TRBJ2-7; TRBD2 matches at 8 bases. The CDR3 is 15 amino acids. The germline CDR1 and CDR2 sequences are MNHEY and SVGAGI. The V gene end was trimmed by 5 bases and the J gene end by 2 bases; junction bases not matched to a gene: 8. CDR3 coding DNA: TGTGCCAGCAGTCCTGGGACTAGTCTGGCCTACGAGCAGTACTTC. It is translated as CASSPGTSLAYEQYF.

V gene TRBV27 combines with J gene TRBJ1-1, with D unresolved. CDR3 length equals 15 residues. Germline values: CDR1 MNHEY, CDR2 SMNVEV (reference sequence). Trimming took 3 bases from V and 3 from J, leaving 14 bases between them. CDR3 amino acids: CASSFSASRDTEAFF. CDR3 nucleotide sequence: TGTGCCAGCAGTTTTTCTGCGTCGAGGGACACTGAAGCTTTCTTT.

This chain uses TRBV18 with TRBJ1-5; 7 nucleotides agree with TRBD1. This CDR3 is built from 15 residues. The V gene's germline CDR1 is KGHSH and CDR2 LQKENI. With V trimmed by 6 bases and J by 1 base, 6 bases remained unmatched. CDR3 DNA: TGTGCCAGCTCCCCCGACAGGGCAAGCAATCAGCCCCAGCATTTT. It encodes CASSPDRASNQPQHF. Using reference TRBV18 and TRBJ1-5 for the parts outside the CDR3, the full variable domain is NAGVMQNPRHLVRRRGQEARLRCSPMKGHSHVYWYRQLPEEGLKFMVYLQKENIIDESGMPKERFSAEFPKEGPSILRIQQVVRGDSAAYFCASSPDRASNQPQHFGDGTRLSIL.

The V call is TRBV7-2, the J call TRBJ2-5, with TRBD2 matching over 7 bases. V trimming: 5 bases; J trimming: 4 bases; junction bases outside the gene matches: 10. This CDR3 comprises 15 residues. Germline-derived CDR1 and CDR2 are SGHTA and FQGNSA. CDR3 DNA sequence: TGTGCCAGCAGCACCCGGACTAGTTTTATAGAGACCCAGTACTTC. Protein product: CASSTRTSFIETQYF.

This chain joins TRBV5-1 and TRBJ2-5; 11 nucleotides match TRBD2. Germline V CDR1 and CDR2: SGHRS, YFSETQ. This CDR3 is built from 15 residues. V shed 0 bases and J 7 bases; nucleotides not matched to a gene: 5. The CDR3 sequence: CASSLELAGAGTQYF. CDR3 bases: TGCGCCAGCAGCTTGGAACTAGCGGGGGCCGGGACCCAGTACTTC.

V and J are TRBV6-5 and TRBJ1-2; 8 nucleotides align to TRBD1. The V and J ends lost 8 bases and 7 bases, in that order; junction bases with no gene match: 15. The germline V gene has CDR1 MNHEY and CDR2 SVGAGI. This CDR3 spans 15 amino acids. CDR3 DNA sequence: TGTGCCAGCGTTAACCGGGACAGGCTTCGTTCTGGCTACACCTTC. Amino acids: CASVNRDRLRSGYTF.

V is TRBV15 and J is TRBJ1-1, with unresolved D. The CDR3 runs to 13 residues. Looked up from germline, CDR1 is LNHNV and CDR2 is YYDKDF (reference sequence). Trimming took off 0 bases at V and 3 bases at J, with 5 bases between the two ends. The DNA of the CDR3 is TGTGCCACCAGCAGAGATCGGTACACTGAAGCTTTCTTT. It codes for CATSRDRYTEAFF.

The rearrangement joins TRBV19 to TRBJ1-5, with TRBD1 identical over 10 bases. V lost 10 bases, J lost 6 bases, and 9 bases stayed unmatched. CDR1 and CDR2 from the germline V gene are LNHDA and SQIVND (reference sequence). The CDR3 loop spans 14 amino acids. CDR3 sequence reads: CATTDRGRIQPQHF. The DNA of the CDR3 is TGTGCCACCACTGACAGGGGGCGTATTCAGCCCCAGCATTTT.

V and J are TRBV5-1 and TRBJ2-4; 8 bases are a match to TRBD2. The ends lost 3 bases at V and 4 bases at J; junction bases unmatched: 6. The CDR3 covers 15 residues. Germline CDR1 SGHRS, CDR2 YFSETQ. Written as DNA, the CDR3 is TGCGCCAGCAGCTCCGAGCGGGGGCTTAAAAACATTCAGTACTTC. This translates into CASSSERGLKNIQYF.

V is TRBV10-3 and J is TRBJ1-1, with D maybe TRBD1 (6 bases). Germline V gene lookup returns CDR1 ENHRY and CDR2 SYGVKD. The CDR3 has 13 amino acids. V lost 6 bases to trimming and J lost 1 base, with 9 bases between them. In nucleotides, the CDR3 is TGTGCCATCAGCCTACAGGGGAACACTGAAGCTTTCTTT. The encoded protein is CAISLQGNTEAFF.

The chain employs TRBV27 and TRBJ2-7, with D perhaps matching TRBD1 (6 bases). CDR1 and CDR2 from the germline V gene are MNHEY and SMNVEV (reference sequence). V was pared by 11 bases and J by 3 bases, with 14 bases between. The length of the CDR3 is 12 residues. CDR3 coding DNA: TGTGCCGGCAACAGGGCCTTCTACGAGCAGTACGTC. Translation gives CAGNRAFYEQYV.

The chain has TRBV5-1 and TRBJ2-3; D is ambiguous. Trimming took 4 bases from V and 1 from J, leaving 7 bases between them. CDR3 length equals 13 residues. Germline values: CDR1 SGHRS, CDR2 YFSETQ. CDR3 sequence (DNA): TGCGCCAGCAGCACAACAGGCACAGATACGCAGTATTTT. Its translation: CASSTTGTDTQYF. Together with reference TRBV5-1 and TRBJ2-3, the CDR3 gives the full variable domain: KAGVTQTPRYLIKTRGQQVTLSCSPISGHRSVSWYQQTPGQGLQFLFEYFSETQRNKGNFPGRFSGRQFSNSRSEMNVSTLELGDSALYLCASSTTGTDTQYFGPGTRLTVL.

This clone appeared a single time. The chain has TRBV20-1 and TRBJ2-2; D gene ambiguous. This CDR3 has 11 residues. Germline-derived CDR1 and CDR2 are DFQATT and SNEGSKA (reference sequence). Trimming left V 5 bases short and J 4 bases short, with 5 bases between. CDR3 DNA: TGCAGTGCTCCCCGCACCGGGGAGCTGTTTTTT. Its translation is CSAPRTGELFF.